This T cell receptor (beta chain) comes out of a study of blood T cell repertoires in COVID-19. The V gene's germline CDR1 is SGDLS and CDR2 YYNGEE. The V gene end was trimmed by 3 bases and the J gene end by 3 bases; junction bases not matched to a gene: 10. This CDR3 region has 16 residues. The protocol was immunoSEQ multiplex PCR, while the TCRdb copy is restricted to in-frame clones and leaves out a portion. The sample holds approximately 210,000 clones, around 84% seen once. The V call is TRBV9, the J call TRBJ1-2; 8 bases match TRBD1. The sequence came from a man in his thirties or forties with acute COVID-19. Sequenced sample: PBMCs or T cells enriched from blood (not recorded which). The CDR3 DNA follows: TGTGCCAGCAGCGCCTCTCGGACAGGGATGTACTATGGCTACACCTTC. It translates to CASSASRTGMYYGYTF.